This TCR beta chain originates from a study of Graves' ophthalmopathy and Graves' hyperthyroidism. Amplified material comprised TCR beta CDR3 regions derived from RNA transcripts. The first round was an RT-PCR with HTBI primers, and the second round was a multiplex PCR. TCRdb fed the multiplex PCR reads into MiXCR, producing one record per CDR3 protein. The table lists about 370,000 distinct CDR3 sequences, about 17% of them singletons. This clonotype was observed at least ten times. With 0 bases removed from V and 1 base from J, the gap between germline ends came to 10 bases. Germline assignment: CDR1 SGHRS and CDR2 YFSETQ. The CDR3 is made up of 15 amino acids.

The sample consisted of peripheral blood. V and J are TRBV5-1 and TRBJ1-1; D gene uncertain. This clonotype was obtained from an adult woman with stable Graves' hyperthyroidism. CDR3 coding DNA: TGCGCCAGCAGCTTGGCCGCTTCTCCGAACACTGAAGCTTTCTTT. This codes for CASSLAASPNTEAFF.